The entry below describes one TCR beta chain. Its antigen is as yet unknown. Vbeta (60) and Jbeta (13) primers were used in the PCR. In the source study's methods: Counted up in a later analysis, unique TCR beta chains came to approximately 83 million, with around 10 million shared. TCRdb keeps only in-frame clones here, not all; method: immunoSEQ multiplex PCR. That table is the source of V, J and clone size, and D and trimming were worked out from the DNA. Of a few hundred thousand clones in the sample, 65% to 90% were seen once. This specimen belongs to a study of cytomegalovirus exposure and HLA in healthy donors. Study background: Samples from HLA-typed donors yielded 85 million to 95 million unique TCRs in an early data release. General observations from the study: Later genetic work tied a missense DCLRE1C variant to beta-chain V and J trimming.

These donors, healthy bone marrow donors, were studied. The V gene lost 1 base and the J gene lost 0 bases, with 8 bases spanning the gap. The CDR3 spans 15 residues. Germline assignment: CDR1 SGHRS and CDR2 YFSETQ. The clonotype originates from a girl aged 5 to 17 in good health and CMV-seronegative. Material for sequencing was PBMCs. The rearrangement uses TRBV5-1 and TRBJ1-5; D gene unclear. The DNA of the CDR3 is TGCGCCAGCAGCTTGAACGGTGATAGCAATCAGCCCCAGCATTTT. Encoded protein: CASSLNGDSNQPQHF.